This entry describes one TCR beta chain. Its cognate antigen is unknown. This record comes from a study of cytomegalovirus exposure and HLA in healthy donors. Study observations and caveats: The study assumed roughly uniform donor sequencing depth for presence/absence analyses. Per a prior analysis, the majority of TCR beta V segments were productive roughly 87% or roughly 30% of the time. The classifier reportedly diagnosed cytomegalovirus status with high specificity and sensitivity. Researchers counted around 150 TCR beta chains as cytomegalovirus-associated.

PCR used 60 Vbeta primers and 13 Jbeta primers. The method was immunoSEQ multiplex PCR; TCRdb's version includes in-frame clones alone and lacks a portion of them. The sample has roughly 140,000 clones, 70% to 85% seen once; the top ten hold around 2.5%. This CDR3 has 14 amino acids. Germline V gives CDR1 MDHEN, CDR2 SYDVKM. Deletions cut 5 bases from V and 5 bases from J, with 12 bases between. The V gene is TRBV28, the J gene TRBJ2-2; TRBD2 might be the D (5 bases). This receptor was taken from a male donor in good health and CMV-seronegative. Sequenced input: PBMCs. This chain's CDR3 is CASSPSRLTGELFF. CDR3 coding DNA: TGTGCCAGCAGTCCATCGCGACTAACCGGGGAGCTGTTTTTT.